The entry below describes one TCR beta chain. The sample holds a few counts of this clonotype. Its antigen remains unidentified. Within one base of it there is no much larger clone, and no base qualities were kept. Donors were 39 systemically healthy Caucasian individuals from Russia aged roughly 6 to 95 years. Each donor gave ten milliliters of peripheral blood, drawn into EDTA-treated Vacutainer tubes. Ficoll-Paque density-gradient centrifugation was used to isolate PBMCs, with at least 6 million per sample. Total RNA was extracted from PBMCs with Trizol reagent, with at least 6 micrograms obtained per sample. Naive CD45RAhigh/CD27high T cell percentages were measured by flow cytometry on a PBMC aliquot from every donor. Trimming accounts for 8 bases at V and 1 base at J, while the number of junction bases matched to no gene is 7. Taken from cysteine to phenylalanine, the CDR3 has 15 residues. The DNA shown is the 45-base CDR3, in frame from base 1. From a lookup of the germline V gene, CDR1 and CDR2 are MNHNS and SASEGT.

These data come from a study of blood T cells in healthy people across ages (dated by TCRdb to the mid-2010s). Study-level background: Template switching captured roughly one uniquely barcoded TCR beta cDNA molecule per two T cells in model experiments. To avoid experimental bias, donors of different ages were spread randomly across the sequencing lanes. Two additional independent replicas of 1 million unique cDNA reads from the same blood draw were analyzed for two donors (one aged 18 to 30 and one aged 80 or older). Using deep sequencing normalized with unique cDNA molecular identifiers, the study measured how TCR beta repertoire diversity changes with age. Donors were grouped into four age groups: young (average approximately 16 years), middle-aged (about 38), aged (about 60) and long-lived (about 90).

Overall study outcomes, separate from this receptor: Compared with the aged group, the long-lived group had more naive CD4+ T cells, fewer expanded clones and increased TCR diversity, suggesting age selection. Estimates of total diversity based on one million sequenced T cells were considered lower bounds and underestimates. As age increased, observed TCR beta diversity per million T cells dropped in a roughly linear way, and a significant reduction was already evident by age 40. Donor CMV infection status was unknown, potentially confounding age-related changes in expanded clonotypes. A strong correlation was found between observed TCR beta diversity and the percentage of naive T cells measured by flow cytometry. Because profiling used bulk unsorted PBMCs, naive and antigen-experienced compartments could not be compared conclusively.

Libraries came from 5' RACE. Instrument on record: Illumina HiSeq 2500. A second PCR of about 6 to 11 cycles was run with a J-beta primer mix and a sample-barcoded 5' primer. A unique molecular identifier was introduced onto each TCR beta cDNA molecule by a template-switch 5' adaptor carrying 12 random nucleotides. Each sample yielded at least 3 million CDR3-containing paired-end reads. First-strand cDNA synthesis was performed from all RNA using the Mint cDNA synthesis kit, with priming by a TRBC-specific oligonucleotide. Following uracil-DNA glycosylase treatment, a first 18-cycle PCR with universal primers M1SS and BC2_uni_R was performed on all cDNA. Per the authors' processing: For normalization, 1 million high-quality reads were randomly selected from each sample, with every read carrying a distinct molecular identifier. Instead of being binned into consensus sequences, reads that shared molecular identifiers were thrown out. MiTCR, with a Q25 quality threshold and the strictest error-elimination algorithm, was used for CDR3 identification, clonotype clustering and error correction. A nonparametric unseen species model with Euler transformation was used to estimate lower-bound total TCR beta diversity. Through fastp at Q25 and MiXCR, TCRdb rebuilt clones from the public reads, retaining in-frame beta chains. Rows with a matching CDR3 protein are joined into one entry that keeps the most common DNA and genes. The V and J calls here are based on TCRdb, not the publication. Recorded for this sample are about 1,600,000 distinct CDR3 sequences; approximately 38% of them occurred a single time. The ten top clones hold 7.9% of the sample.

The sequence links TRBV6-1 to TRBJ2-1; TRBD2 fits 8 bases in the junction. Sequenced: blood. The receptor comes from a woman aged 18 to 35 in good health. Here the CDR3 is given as CASELAARSYNEQFF. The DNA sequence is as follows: TGTGCCAGCGAACTAGCGGCACGGTCCTACAATGAGCAGTTCTTC.